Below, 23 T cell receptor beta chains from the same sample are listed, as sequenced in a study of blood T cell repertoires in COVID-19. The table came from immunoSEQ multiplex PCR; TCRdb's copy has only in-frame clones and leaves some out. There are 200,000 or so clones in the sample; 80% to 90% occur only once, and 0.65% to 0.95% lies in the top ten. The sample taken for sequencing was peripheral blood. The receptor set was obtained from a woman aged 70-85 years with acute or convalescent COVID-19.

CDR3 in DNA: TGTGCCAGCAGTTTAAGGCAGGGTTACGAGCAGTACTTC. Translation: CASSLRQGYEQYF. This chain joins TRBV27 and TRBJ2-7, with a tentative D call TRBD1 (5 bases). Germline CDR1 and CDR2: MNHEY and SMNVEV (reference sequence). V gave up 2 bases and J gave up 4 bases, with 9 bases separating them. The CDR3 runs to 13 residues.

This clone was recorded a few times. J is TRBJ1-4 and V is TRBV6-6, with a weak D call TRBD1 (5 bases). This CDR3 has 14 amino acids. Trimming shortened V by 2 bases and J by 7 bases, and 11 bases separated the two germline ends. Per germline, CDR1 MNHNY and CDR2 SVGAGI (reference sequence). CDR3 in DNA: TGTGCCAGCAGTTACCAGGGTGTCGGTGAAAAACTGTTTTTT. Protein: CASSYQGVGEKLFF.

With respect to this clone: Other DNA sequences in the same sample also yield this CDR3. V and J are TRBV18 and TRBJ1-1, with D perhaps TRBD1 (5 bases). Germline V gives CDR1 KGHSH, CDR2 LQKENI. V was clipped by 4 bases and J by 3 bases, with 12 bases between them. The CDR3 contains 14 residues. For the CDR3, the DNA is TGTGCCAGCTCACTGGGCCAGGGTGACACTGAAGCTTTCTTT. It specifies CASSLGQGDTEAFF. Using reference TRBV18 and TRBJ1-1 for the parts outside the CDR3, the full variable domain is NAGVMQNPRHLVRRRGQEARLRCSPMKGHSHVYWYRQLPEEGLKFMVYLQKENIIDESGMPKERFSAEFPKEGPSILRIQQVVRGDSAAYFCASSLGQGDTEAFFGQGTRLTVV.

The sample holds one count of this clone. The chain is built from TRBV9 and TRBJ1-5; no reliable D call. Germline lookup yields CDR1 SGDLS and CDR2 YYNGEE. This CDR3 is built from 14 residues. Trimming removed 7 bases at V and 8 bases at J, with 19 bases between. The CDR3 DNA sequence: TGTGCCAGCCCCGTTGTGGGTGTGAGGAAGCCCCAGCATTTT. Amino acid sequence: CASPVVGVRKPQHF.

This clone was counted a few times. The CDR3 nucleotides read TGCAGTGCTCCTGATCGAGGACCCCTCCACTTT. Translated: CSAPDRGPLHF. This sequence joins TRBV20-1 and TRBJ1-6, with D unclear. V was trimmed by 5 bases and J by 12 bases, leaving 11 bases between them. The germline V gene encodes CDR1 DFQATT and CDR2 SNEGSKA (reference sequence). This CDR3 comprises 11 residues.

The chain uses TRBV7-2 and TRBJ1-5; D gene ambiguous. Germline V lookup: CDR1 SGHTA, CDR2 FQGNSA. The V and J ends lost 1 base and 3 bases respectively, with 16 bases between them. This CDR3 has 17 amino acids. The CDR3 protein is CASSLDLYDMTNQPQHF. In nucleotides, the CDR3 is TGTGCCAGCAGCTTAGACCTCTACGACATGACCAATCAGCCCCAGCATTTT.

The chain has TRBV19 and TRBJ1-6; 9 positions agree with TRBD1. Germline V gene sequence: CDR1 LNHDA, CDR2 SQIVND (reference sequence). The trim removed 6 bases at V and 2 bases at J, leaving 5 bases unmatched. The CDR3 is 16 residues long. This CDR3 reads CASRIRDRAYNSPLHF. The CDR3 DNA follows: TGTGCCAGTAGGATACGGGACAGGGCCTATAATTCACCCCTCCACTTT.

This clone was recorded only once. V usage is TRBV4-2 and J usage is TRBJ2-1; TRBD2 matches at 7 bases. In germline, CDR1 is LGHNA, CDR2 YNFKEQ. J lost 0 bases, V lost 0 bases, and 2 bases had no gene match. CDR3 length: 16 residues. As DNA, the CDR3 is TGTGCCAGCAGCCAAGAAAGCGGGAACTCCTACAATGAGCAGTTCTTC. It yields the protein CASSQESGNSYNEQFF.

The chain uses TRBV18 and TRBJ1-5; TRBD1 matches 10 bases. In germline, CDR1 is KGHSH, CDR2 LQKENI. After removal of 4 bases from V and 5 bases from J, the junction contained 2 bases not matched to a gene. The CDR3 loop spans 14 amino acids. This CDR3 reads CASSHGQGDQPQHF. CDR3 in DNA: TGTGCCAGCTCACATGGACAGGGGGATCAGCCCCAGCATTTT.

CDR3 residues: CASSLVAGVTPGAYEQYF. In DNA form, the CDR3 reads TGTGCCAGCAGCTTGGTTGCGGGGGTTACTCCGGGGGCCTACGAGCAGTACTTC. V gene TRBV5-5 combines with J gene TRBJ2-7; 7 bases fit TRBD2. The CDR3 loop spans 18 amino acids. V was pared by 0 bases and J by 2 bases, with 14 bases of the junction left unmatched. Germline loops: CDR1 SGHKS, CDR2 YYEKEE (reference sequence).

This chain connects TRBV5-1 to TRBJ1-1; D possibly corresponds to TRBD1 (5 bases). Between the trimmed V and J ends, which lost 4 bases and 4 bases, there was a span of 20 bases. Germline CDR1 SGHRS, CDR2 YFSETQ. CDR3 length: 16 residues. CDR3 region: CASSPEGAGGPTEAFF. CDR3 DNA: TGCGCCAGCAGCCCGGAAGGGGCGGGGGGTCCCACTGAAGCTTTCTTT.

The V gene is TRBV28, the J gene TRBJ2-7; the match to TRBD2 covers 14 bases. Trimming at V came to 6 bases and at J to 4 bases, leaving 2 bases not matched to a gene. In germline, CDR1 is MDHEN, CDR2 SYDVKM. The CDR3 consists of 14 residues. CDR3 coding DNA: TGTGCCAGCAGCAGGACTAGCGGGGGGTACGAGCAGTACTTC. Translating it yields CASSRTSGGYEQYF.

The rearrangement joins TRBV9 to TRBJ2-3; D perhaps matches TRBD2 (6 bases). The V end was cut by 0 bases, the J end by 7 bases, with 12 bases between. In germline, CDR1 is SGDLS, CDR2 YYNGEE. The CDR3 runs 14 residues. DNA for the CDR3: TGTGCCAGCAGCGTAGAGGCGGGGACCAATACGCAGTATTTT. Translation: CASSVEAGTNTQYF. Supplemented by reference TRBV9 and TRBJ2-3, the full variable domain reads DSGVTQTPKHLITATGQRVTLRCSPRSGDLSVYWYQQSLDQGLQFLIQYYNGEERAKGNILERFSAQQFPDLHSELNLSSLELGDSALYFCASSVEAGTNTQYFGPGTRLTVL.

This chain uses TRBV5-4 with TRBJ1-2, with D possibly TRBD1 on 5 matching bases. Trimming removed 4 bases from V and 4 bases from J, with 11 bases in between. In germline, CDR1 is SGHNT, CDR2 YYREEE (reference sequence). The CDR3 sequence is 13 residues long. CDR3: CASSGGIGYGYTF. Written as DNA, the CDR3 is TGTGCCAGCAGCGGGGGGATCGGCTATGGCTACACCTTC. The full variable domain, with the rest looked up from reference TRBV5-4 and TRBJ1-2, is ETGVTQSPTHLIKTRGQQVTLRCSSQSGHNTVSWYQQALGQGPQFIFQYYREEENGRGNFPPRFSGLQFPNYSSELNVNALELDDSALYLCASSGGIGYGYTFGSGTRLTVV.

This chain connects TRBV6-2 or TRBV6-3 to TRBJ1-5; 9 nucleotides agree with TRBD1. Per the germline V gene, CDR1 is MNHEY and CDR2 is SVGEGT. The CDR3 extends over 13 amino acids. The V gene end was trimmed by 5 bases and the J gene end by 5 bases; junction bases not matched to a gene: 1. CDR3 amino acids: CASSRQGDQPQHF. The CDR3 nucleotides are TGTGCCAGCAGTCGACAGGGGGATCAGCCCCAGCATTTT.

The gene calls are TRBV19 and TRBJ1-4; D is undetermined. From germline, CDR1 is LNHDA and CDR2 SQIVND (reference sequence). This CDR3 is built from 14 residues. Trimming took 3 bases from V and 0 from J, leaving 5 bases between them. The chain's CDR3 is CASSMAATNEKLFF. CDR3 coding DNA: TGTGCCAGTAGTATGGCTGCAACTAATGAAAAACTGTTTTTT. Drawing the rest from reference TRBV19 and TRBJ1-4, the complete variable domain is DGGITQSPKYLFRKEGQNVTLSCEQNLNHDAMYWYRQDPGQGLRLIYYSQIVNDFQKGDIAEGYSVSREKKESFPLTVTSAQKNPTAFYLCASSMAATNEKLFFGSGTQLSVL.

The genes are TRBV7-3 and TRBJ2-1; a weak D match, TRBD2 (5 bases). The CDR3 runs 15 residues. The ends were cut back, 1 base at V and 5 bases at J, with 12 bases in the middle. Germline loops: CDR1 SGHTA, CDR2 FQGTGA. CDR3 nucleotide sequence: TGTGCCAGCAGCTTAAAGAGGGCCGGGAACAATGAGCAGTTCTTC. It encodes CASSLKRAGNNEQFF. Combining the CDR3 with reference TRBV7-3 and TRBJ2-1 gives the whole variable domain GAGVSQTPSNKVTEKGKYVELRCDPISGHTALYWYRQSLGQGPEFLIYFQGTGAADDSGLPNDRFFAVRPEGSVSTLKIQRTERGDSAVYLCASSLKRAGNNEQFFGPGTRLTVL.

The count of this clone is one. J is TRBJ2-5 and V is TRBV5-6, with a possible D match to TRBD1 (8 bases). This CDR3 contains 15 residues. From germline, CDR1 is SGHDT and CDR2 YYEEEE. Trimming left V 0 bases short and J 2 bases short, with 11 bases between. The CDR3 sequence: CASSLDRGGQETQYF. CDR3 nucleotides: TGTGCCAGCAGCTTGGACAGGGGGGGTCAAGAGACCCAGTACTTC. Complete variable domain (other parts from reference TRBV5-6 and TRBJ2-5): DAGVTQSPTHLIKTRGQQVTLRCSPKSGHDTVSWYQQALGQGPQFIFQYYEEEERQRGNFPDRFSGHQFPNYSSELNVNALLLGDSALYLCASSLDRGGQETQYFGPGTRLLVL.

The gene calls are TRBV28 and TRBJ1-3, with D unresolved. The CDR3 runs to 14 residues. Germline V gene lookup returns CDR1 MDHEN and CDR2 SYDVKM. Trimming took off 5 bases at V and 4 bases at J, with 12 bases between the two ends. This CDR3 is CASSPSRPGNTIYF. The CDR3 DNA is TGTGCCAGCAGTCCCTCCCGTCCCGGAAACACCATATATTTT.

The CDR3, as DNA: TGTGCCAGCAGCCTTTTCGGGGAGACCCAGTACTTC. This codes for CASSLFGETQYF. The rearrangement uses TRBV3-1 (or the pseudogene TRBV3-2) and TRBJ2-5; D unclear. V shed 4 bases and J shed 5 bases, with 8 bases lying between them. This CDR3 region has 12 residues. Germline-derived CDR1 and CDR2 are LGHDT and YNNKEL (reference sequence).

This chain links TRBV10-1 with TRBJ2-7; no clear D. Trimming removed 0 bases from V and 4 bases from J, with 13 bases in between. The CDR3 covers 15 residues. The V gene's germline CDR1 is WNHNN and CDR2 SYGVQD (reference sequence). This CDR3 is CASSESNTPPYEQYF. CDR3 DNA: TGCGCCAGCAGTGAGTCGAACACCCCTCCTTACGAGCAGTACTTC.

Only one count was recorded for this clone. The CDR3 DNA is TGTGCCAGCACCGCCTACAATGAGCAGTTCTTC. Its translation is CASTAYNEQFF. V and J are TRBV12-3 or TRBV12-4 and TRBJ2-1; D is uncertain. The CDR3 runs 11 residues. The V and J ends lost 7 bases and 2 bases respectively, with 3 bases between them.

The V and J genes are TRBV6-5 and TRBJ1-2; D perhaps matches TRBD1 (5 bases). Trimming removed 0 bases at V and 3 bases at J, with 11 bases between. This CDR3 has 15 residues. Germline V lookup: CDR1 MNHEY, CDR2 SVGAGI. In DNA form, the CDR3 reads TGTGCCAGCAGTTACTCGGGGGGAAGCCACTATGGCTACACCTTC. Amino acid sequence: CASSYSGGSHYGYTF.